This TCR beta chain was documented in a study of CD8+ T cells in alopecia areata. Study results and limitations: The presence of one nonresponder keeps the tie between baseline CD8+ expansion and response uncertain.

J gave up 0 bases and V 5 bases, and 10 bases lay outside the gene matches. The V gene's germline CDR1 is SEHNR and CDR2 FQNEAQ (reference sequence). The length of the CDR3 is 18 residues. Extraction and reverse transcription of RNA yielded cDNA as the sequencing template. The data were produced by immunoSEQ multiplex PCR, yet TCRdb's version contains in-frame clones alone and is incomplete. In the table there are 95,000 to 100,000 clones, roughly 56% of which are singletons. Treatment denoted: oral pan-JAK inhibitor, 5-10 mg twice daily. Comment on this clone: Its antigen is as yet unknown.

The origin of this receptor is a human donor with alopecia areata. This chain joins TRBV7-9 and TRBJ1-6; 7 bases agree with TRBD1. The specimen was CD8+ T cells sorted from blood, collected at roughly week 55, from a patient treated with tofacitinib. In nucleotides, the CDR3 is TGTGCCAGCAGCCCGAGGTGGACAGGAAGCTCCTATAATTCACCCCTCCACTTT. It yields the protein CASSPRWTGSSYNSPLHF.